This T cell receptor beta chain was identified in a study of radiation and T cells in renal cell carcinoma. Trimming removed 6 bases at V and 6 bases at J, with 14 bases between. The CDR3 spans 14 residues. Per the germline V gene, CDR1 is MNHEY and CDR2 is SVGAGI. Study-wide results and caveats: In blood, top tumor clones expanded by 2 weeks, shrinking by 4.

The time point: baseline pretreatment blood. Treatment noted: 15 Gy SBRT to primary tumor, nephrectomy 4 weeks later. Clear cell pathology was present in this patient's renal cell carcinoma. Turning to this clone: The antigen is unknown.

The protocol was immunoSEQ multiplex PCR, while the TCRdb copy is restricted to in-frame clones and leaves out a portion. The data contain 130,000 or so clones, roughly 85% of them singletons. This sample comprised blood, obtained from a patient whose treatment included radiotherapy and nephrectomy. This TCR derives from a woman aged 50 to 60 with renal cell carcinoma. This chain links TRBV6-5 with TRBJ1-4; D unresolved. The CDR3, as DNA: TGTGCCAGCAGACCCCCGGGTAGCGATGAAAAACTGTTTTTT. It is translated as CASRPPGSDEKLFF.